A single sample is the source of the 23 T cell receptor beta chains below, sequenced in a study of cytomegalovirus exposure and HLA in healthy donors. PCR used 60 Vbeta primers and 13 Jbeta primers. Sequenced by immunoSEQ multiplex PCR; TCRdb stores in-frame clones only, minus some. The profile covers about 200,000 clones, with approximately 81% appearing a single time and 2.9% taken by the ten largest. Sample: PBMCs. These receptors originate from a man aged 25-40 years in good health and CMV-seronegative.

The table lists this clone with a count of one. The CDR3 spells CASSLWGLSSYEQYF. The CDR3 nucleotides are TGTGCCAGCAGTTTATGGGGCCTTAGCTCCTACGAGCAGTACTTC. The V gene is TRBV28, the J gene TRBJ2-7, with D hard to call. The ends were cut back, 0 bases at V and 0 bases at J, with 9 bases in the middle. Germline V lookup: CDR1 MDHEN, CDR2 SYDVKM. The CDR3 is 15 residues long.

A single count supports this clone. V is TRBV4-2 and J is TRBJ2-3, with 9 bases matching TRBD2. V shed 0 bases and J 5 bases; nucleotides not matched to a gene: 6. Germline V CDR1 and CDR2: LGHNA, YNFKEQ. The CDR3 runs to 16 residues. In DNA form, the CDR3 reads TGTGCCAGCAGCCAAGATCGAGCGGGGGGATTAGATACGCAGTATTTT. The encoded protein is CASSQDRAGGLDTQYF.

The chain's CDR3 is CASRIDSPNQPQHF. The CDR3 nucleotides are TGCGCCAGCAGAATTGACAGCCCCAATCAGCCCCAGCATTTT. The genes are TRBV5-1 and TRBJ1-5; maybe TRBD1 (5 bases). Germline CDR1 and CDR2: SGHRS and YFSETQ. The V gene lost 5 bases and the J gene lost 3 bases, with 12 bases spanning the gap. The CDR3 is made up of 14 amino acids. Together with reference TRBV5-1 and TRBJ1-5, the CDR3 gives the full variable domain: KAGVTQTPRYLIKTRGQQVTLSCSPISGHRSVSWYQQTPGQGLQFLFEYFSETQRNKGNFPGRFSGRQFSNSRSEMNVSTLELGDSALYLCASRIDSPNQPQHFGDGTRLSIL.

This clone was observed a few times. The chain joins TRBV5-5 to TRBJ1-4; 11 nucleotides align to TRBD1. V gave up 3 bases and J gave up 4 bases; unmatched junction bases: 5. There are 16 residues in the CDR3. Germline V gives CDR1 SGHKS, CDR2 YYEKEE (reference sequence). CDR3 region: CASSSGTGGRNEKLFF. CDR3 DNA: TGTGCCAGCAGCTCCGGGACAGGGGGACGTAATGAAAAACTGTTTTTT.

The chain carries TRBV7-4 and TRBJ1-5; D is possibly TRBD1 (6 bases). V was cut by 1 base and J by 3 bases, with 10 bases left in between. CDR1 and CDR2 from the germline V gene are SGHVT and SQSDAQ. This CDR3 comprises 15 residues. The CDR3 DNA is TGTGCCAGCAGCTTAGGTACAGGGAACAATCAGCCCCAGCATTTT. Encoded protein: CASSLGTGNNQPQHF.

The chain combines TRBV6-5 with TRBJ1-4, with 7 bases that match TRBD1. The junction had 4 bases not matched to a gene; V was cut back by 5 bases and J by 7 bases. Germline values: CDR1 MNHEY, CDR2 SVGAGI. The CDR3 sequence is 13 residues long. CDR3 coding DNA: TGTGCCAGCAGTCACAGGGGTTTTGAAAAACTGTTTTTT. Protein: CASSHRGFEKLFF.

The J gene is TRBJ2-3, the V gene TRBV6-4; 10 nucleotides line up with TRBD2. This CDR3 has 14 amino acids. V trimming: 2 bases; J trimming: 4 bases; junction bases outside the gene matches: 0. From germline, CDR1 is MRHNA and CDR2 SNTAGT. CDR3 bases: TGTGCCAGCAGTGACAGCGGGGGGGCAGATACGCAGTATTTT. The encoded protein is CASSDSGGADTQYF.

In regard to this clone: Other nucleotide sequences from this sample produce the same CDR3. V usage is TRBV7-2 and J usage is TRBJ1-2; D may be TRBD1 (5 bases). The CDR3 runs 14 residues. Trimming took off 1 base at V and 0 bases at J, with 6 bases between the two ends. CDR1 and CDR2 (germline): SGHTA, FQGNSA. For the CDR3, the DNA is TGTGCCAGCAGCTTAGAAGGGGCTAACTATGGCTACACCTTC. This encodes CASSLEGANYGYTF.

V usage is TRBV9 and J usage is TRBJ2-2, with 11 bases fitting TRBD2. The CDR3 has 19 amino acids. From germline, CDR1 is SGDLS and CDR2 YYNGEE. The ends lost 0 bases at V and 1 base at J; junction bases unmatched: 8. The CDR3 here is CASSVDGSSGGLNTGELFF. CDR3 in DNA: TGTGCCAGCAGCGTAGATGGATCTAGCGGGGGGTTGAACACCGGGGAGCTGTTTTTT.

The chain uses TRBV6-1 and TRBJ2-1; 7 bases align to TRBD1. CDR1 and CDR2 from the germline V gene are MNHNS and SASEGT. The V gene end was trimmed by 1 base and the J gene end by 0 bases; junction bases not matched to a gene: 3. This CDR3 is built from 16 residues. CDR3 bases: TGTGCCAGCAGTGAAGGGTGGGACAGCTCCTACAATGAGCAGTTCTTC. Protein product: CASSEGWDSSYNEQFF.

This clone was observed a few times. The rearrangement joins TRBV2 to TRBJ1-6; TRBD1 agrees at 8 bases. Germline V gene data show CDR1 as SNHLY and CDR2 as FYNNEI. The trim removed 4 bases at V and 0 bases at J, leaving 11 bases unmatched. This CDR3 is built from 19 residues. CDR3 protein: CASSGDKTGGSSYNSPLHF. In nucleotides, the CDR3 is TGTGCCAGCAGTGGAGACAAAACAGGGGGAAGCTCCTATAATTCACCCCTCCACTTT.

The V gene is TRBV28, the J gene TRBJ2-3; TRBD2 matches at 11 bases. Trimming removed 4 bases from V and 9 bases from J; junction bases left unmatched: 18. CDR3 length: 18 residues. Germline V CDR1 and CDR2: MDHEN, SYDVKM. Written as DNA, the CDR3 is TGTGCCAGCAGTTCTTCTAGCCTAGCGGGGGGCCTCGGGGAAACGCAGTATTTT. Its protein is CASSSSSLAGGLGETQYF. Full variable domain (missing parts from reference TRBV28 and TRBJ2-3): DVKVTQSSRYLVKRTGEKVFLECVQDMDHENMFWYRQDPGLGLRLIYFSYDVKMKEKGDIPEGYSVSREKKERFSLILESASTNQTSMYLCASSSSSLAGGLGETQYFGPGTRLTVL.

This rearrangement joins TRBV5-6 to TRBJ2-2, with D perhaps matching TRBD1 (6 bases). The CDR3 length is 13 residues. In germline, CDR1 is SGHDT, CDR2 YYEEEE. Between the trimmed V and J ends, which lost 4 bases and 6 bases, there was a span of 10 bases. The CDR3 DNA sequence: TGTGCCAGCAGCCTACAGGGTCCCGGGGAGCTGTTTTTT. It codes for CASSLQGPGELFF.

This clone was seen a few times. The CDR3: CASSQESYEQYF. In DNA form, the CDR3 reads TGTGCCAGCTCACAGGAGAGCTACGAGCAGTACTTC. This rearrangement joins TRBV18 to TRBJ2-7; D not resolved. The CDR3 runs to 12 residues. From germline, CDR1 is KGHSH and CDR2 LQKENI. The V end was cut by 4 bases, the J end by 3 bases, with 7 bases between. The variable domain in full, with the rest retrieved from reference TRBV18 and TRBJ2-7, is NAGVMQNPRHLVRRRGQEARLRCSPMKGHSHVYWYRQLPEEGLKFMVYLQKENIIDESGMPKERFSAEFPKEGPSILRIQQVVRGDSAAYFCASSQESYEQYFGPGTRLTVT.

This clone was seen only a few times. The chain is built from TRBV9 and TRBJ2-5; unclear D gene. From germline, CDR1 is SGDLS and CDR2 YYNGEE. With 4 bases removed from V and 5 bases from J, the gap between germline ends came to 9 bases. The CDR3 has 12 residues. CDR3 nucleotide sequence: TGTGCCAGCAGCTCTCCCCGGGAGACCCAGTACTTC. Protein product: CASSSPRETQYF.

The chain has TRBV6-1 and TRBJ2-3, with D possibly TRBD1 on 6 matching bases. The germline gives CDR1 MNHNS, CDR2 SASEGT. This CDR3 has 21 amino acids. Deletions cut 2 bases from V and 2 bases from J, with 29 bases between. CDR3 in DNA: TGTGCCAGCAGTGAATTACCCCCTTGGGTGGGCCAGGGGAAGGCCACAGATACGCAGTATTTT. It is translated as CASSELPPWVGQGKATDTQYF.

The rearrangement joins TRBV15 to TRBJ2-1; D remains unclear. Germline CDR1 LNHNV, CDR2 YYDKDF (reference sequence). The CDR3 covers 13 residues. V lost 0 bases and J lost 7, with 7 bases in between. The CDR3 spells CATSRDRMNEQFF. Here the CDR3 DNA reads TGTGCCACCAGCAGAGATAGAATGAATGAGCAGTTCTTC.

The V and J genes are TRBV28 and TRBJ2-5; 7 bases are shared with TRBD2. V was pared by 2 bases and J by 2 bases, with 5 bases of the junction left unmatched. The germline gives CDR1 MDHEN, CDR2 SYDVKM. The CDR3 is 15 amino acids. The CDR3 protein is CASSLTAGSQETQYF. For the CDR3, the DNA is TGTGCCAGCAGTTTAACAGCGGGGTCTCAAGAGACCCAGTACTTC.

This clone showed up just a few times. CDR3 bases: TGTGCCATCACGACACTCTATGGCTACACCTTC. This sequence encodes CAITTLYGYTF. The chain carries TRBV19 and TRBJ1-2, with D unresolved. CDR1 is LNHDA and CDR2 is SQIVND in the germline V gene (reference sequence). V was pared by 10 bases and J by 4 bases, with 10 bases between. This CDR3 comprises 11 residues.

The genes are TRBV10-3 and TRBJ1-4, with a possible D match to TRBD1 (6 bases). Per germline, CDR1 ENHRY and CDR2 SYGVKD. CDR3 length equals 13 residues. The V gene lost 2 bases and the J gene lost 8 bases, with 9 bases spanning the gap. The CDR3 loop is CAISEGRGEKLFF. The CDR3 DNA follows: TGTGCCATCAGTGAGGGCAGGGGCGAAAAACTGTTTTTT.

This clone was counted a few times. The chain links TRBV25-1 to TRBJ2-1, with TRBD2 identical over 8 bases. J gave up 6 bases and V 2 bases, and 9 bases lay outside the gene matches. The CDR3 has 16 amino acids. CDR1 and CDR2 from the germline V gene are MGHDK and SYGVNS. The CDR3 DNA reads TGTGCCAGCAGTGAACCGGGAGGGGGAATTCGCAATGAGCAGTTCTTC. Translation gives CASSEPGGGIRNEQFF.

The rearrangement uses TRBV4-2 and TRBJ1-5; D remains ambiguous. The germline V gene encodes CDR1 LGHNA and CDR2 YNFKEQ. V was shortened by 0 bases and J by 2 bases, with 17 bases between the two germline ends. This CDR3 spans 18 amino acids. CDR3 protein: CASSQDPRPPSGNQPQHF. CDR3 DNA: TGTGCCAGCAGCCAAGATCCACGACCACCTAGCGGCAATCAGCCCCAGCATTTT.

The V call is TRBV4-1, the J call TRBJ1-2; D call uncertain. In germline, CDR1 is MGHRA, CDR2 YSYEKL. The V gene lost 2 bases and the J gene lost 3 bases, with 13 bases spanning the gap. CDR3 length: 15 residues. The CDR3 DNA reads as TGCGCCAGCAGCCAACTATCATGGGGAGACTATGGCTACACCTTC. It codes for CASSQLSWGDYGYTF.